This T cell receptor beta chain was retrieved from a study of CD4 T cells in relation to SARS-CoV-2 and coronaviruses. The overall study: Controls used an HIV-1 Nef peptide pool or no peptide.

This CDR3 is 15 amino acids long. The germline V gene has CDR1 LNHDA and CDR2 SQIVND (reference sequence). Trimming cost V 3 bases and J 1 base, with 7 bases left between them. Regarding this clone: Antigen: not known.

Profiled with immunoSEQ multiplex PCR; TCRdb holds only in-frame clones, not every one. The top ten clones hold around 12% of a sample with about 12,000 clones, around 80% of them seen once. Before the COVID-19 pandemic, during about 2011-2019, CD4+ T cells were taken from unexposed donors. The cells were cultured for 10 days before CD4+ T cells were isolated. Testing used SARS-CoV-2 S/N and four cold-coronavirus spikes on unexposed-donor CD4+ T cells, cells permitting. Input material: CD4+ T cells from PBMCs, cultured in vitro. The chain uses TRBV19 and TRBJ2-6; D unresolved. The receptor was derived from a human donor in good health. The CDR3 sequence is CASSIKGSGANVLTF. CDR3 DNA: TGTGCCAGTAGTATTAAGGGATCTGGGGCCAACGTCCTGACTTTC.